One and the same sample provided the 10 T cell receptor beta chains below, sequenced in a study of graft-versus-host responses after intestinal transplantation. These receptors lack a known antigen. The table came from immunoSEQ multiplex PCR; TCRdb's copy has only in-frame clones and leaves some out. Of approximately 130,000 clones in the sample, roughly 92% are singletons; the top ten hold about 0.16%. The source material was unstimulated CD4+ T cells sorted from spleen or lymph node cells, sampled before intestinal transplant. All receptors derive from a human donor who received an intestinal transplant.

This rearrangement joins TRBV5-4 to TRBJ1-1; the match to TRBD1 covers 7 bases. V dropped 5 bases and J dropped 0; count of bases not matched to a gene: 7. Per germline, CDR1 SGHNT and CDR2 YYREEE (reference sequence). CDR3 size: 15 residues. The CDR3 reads CASRLTGRMNTEAFF. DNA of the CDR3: TGTGCCAGCAGACTGACAGGGCGGATGAACACTGAAGCTTTCTTT.

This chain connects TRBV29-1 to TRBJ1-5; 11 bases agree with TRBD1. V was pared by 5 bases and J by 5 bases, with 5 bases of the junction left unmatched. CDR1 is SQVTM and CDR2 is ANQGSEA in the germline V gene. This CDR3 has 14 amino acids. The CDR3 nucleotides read TGCAGCGTTACGGACAGGGGGCTGGATCAGCCCCAGCATTTT. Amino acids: CSVTDRGLDQPQHF.

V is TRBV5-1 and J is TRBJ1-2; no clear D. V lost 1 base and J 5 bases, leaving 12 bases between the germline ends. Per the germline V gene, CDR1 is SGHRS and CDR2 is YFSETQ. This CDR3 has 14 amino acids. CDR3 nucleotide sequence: TGCGCCAGCAGCTTGCAAGATGAGGGATATGGCTACACCTTC. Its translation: CASSLQDEGYGYTF.

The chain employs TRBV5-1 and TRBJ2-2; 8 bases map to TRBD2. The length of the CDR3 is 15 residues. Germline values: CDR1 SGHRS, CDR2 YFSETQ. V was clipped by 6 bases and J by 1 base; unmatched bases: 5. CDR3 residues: CASMGGLENTGELFF. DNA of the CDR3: TGCGCCAGCATGGGGGGACTAGAGAACACCGGGGAGCTGTTTTTT.

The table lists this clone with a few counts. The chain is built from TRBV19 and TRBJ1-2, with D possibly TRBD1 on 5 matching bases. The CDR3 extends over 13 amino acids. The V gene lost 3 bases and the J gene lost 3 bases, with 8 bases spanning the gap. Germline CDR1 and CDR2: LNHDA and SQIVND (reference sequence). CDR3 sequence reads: CASSMGRDYGYTF. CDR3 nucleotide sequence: TGTGCCAGTAGTATGGGCAGGGACTATGGCTACACCTTC.

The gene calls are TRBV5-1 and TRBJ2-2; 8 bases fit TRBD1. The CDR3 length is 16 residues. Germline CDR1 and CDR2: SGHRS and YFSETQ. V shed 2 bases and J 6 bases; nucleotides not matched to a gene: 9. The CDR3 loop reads CASSFRRQGSPGELFF. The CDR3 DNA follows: TGCGCCAGCAGCTTTAGGCGACAGGGGAGTCCCGGGGAGCTGTTTTTT.

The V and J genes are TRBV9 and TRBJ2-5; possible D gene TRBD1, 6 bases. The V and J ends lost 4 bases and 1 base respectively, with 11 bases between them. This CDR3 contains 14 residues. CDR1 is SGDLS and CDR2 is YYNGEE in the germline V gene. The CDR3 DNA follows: TGTGCCAGCAGCCCCGGACAGTTCCAAGAGACCCAGTACTTC. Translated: CASSPGQFQETQYF.

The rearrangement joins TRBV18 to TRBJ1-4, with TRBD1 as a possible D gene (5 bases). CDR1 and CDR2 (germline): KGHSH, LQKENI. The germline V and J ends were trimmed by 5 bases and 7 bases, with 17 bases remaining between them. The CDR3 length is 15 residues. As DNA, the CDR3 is TGTGCCAGCTCAGACACAGGCCAGTCGGGTGAAAAACTGTTTTTT. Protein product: CASSDTGQSGEKLFF.

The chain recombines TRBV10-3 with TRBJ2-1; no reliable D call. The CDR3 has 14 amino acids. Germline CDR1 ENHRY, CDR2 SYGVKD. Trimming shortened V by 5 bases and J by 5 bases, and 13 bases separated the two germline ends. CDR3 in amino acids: CAISFLDLNNEQFF. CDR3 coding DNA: TGTGCCATCAGTTTTTTAGACCTGAACAATGAGCAGTTCTTC.

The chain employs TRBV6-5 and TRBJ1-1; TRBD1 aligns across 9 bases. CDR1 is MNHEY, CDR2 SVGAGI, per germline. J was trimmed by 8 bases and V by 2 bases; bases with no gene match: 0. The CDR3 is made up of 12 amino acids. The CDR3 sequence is CASSYGTGEAFF. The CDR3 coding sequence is TGTGCCAGCAGTTACGGGACAGGGGAAGCTTTCTTT.